The subject of this entry is one T cell receptor (beta chain). Which antigen it targets is not known. Per-base qualities were not stored, and no clone one base away is much larger. Collaborating institutions collected whole blood in K2EDTA tubes following their own protocols. For TCRbeta analysis, collaborator samples were shipped as frozen whole blood, as isolated PBMCs, or as DNA extracted from either sample type. The immunoSEQ Assay, a bias-controlled multiplex PCR, was used to amplify TCRbeta CDR3 regions from genomic DNA. The original methods were these. Nucleated cell counts per sample were estimated from amplification of reference gene primers within the assay. Sequence reads were collapsed and filtered to measure the absolute abundance of every unique TCRbeta CDR3 rearrangement. For each sample, productive Simpson clonality was calculated as the square root of Simpson's diversity index over productive rearrangements. As stored in TCRdb, this immuneACCESS dataset retains in-frame rearrangements with V and J assigned. A fraction of the clones does not appear; measured against another copy, unresolved V genes explain less than half of the discrepancy, and the remainder lacks a known reason. The DNA was the basis for D and trimming; V, J and clone size are from that table. The sample table records around 70,000 clones; approximately 90% of these occur just once. 4.5% to 5.5% of the sample comes from the top ten.

This sample stems from a study of blood T cell repertoires in COVID-19 (TCRdb year 2020). About the study as a whole: Samples covering the acute and convalescent phases of COVID-19 were provided by collaborators in the United States, Italy and Spain. The repertoires were released in a freely available public database intended as a resource for research on the immune response to SARS-CoV-2. Where available, HLA class I and class II types were obtained from metadata supplied by the sample provider rather than from assay-based typing. Samples were obtained from the ongoing ImmuneRACE study (first 160 participants) and from 1,000 to 1,500 subjects provided by 6 global collaborators. Deeply sampled blood TCRbeta repertoires from subjects exposed to, actively infected with, or recovered from COVID-19 were included in the dataset. Nearly every sample came with metadata listing a de-identified subject ID, COVID-19 status, age in years and sex. The material from the prospective study consisted of cDNA or gDNA derived from T cells, B-cell-depleted T cells, or PBMCs.

The research as a whole found: How much clinical and demographic metadata was included differed by source and by participant, and the metadata was provided uncurated.

What was sequenced was peripheral blood. This receptor was identified in a woman aged 55-75 years with active COVID-19.

The CDR3 loop reads CALSRAWRGGRQRTPLHF. The sequenced DNA is TGTGCCCTCTCTCGTGCCTGGAGGGGGGGCAGGCAGCGTACACCCCTCCACTTT. The rearrangement combines TRBV30 with TRBJ1-6; TRBD1 is possibly the D segment (6 matching bases). The germline V gene encodes CDR1 GTSNPN and CDR2 SVGIG (reference sequence). V and J lose 8 bases and 11 bases, and a span of 34 bases separates them. The CDR3 goes from the cysteine to the phenylalanine over 18 residues. Only the CDR3 DNA is retained, 54 bases long and in frame from the first base.